These 9 T cell receptor beta chains share one sample of origin, sequenced in a study of cytomegalovirus exposure and HLA in healthy donors. The PCR contained 60 Vbeta and 13 Jbeta primers. The repertoire was sequenced with immunoSEQ multiplex PCR; TCRdb's copy has only in-frame clones and lacks some. The sample lists approximately 130,000 clones; more than 75% were seen once. Sequencing input: PBMCs. The source is a woman in her forties or fifties in good health and CMV-seropositive.

The V call is TRBV2, the J call TRBJ1-3; D is ambiguous. The V gene lost 6 bases and the J gene lost 2 bases, with 8 bases spanning the gap. The germline V gene has CDR1 SNHLY and CDR2 FYNNEI. The CDR3 extends over 13 amino acids. The CDR3 DNA is TGTGCCAGCAGGTACATCGCTGGAAACACCATATATTTT. It encodes CASRYIAGNTIYF. The full variable domain, its missing parts supplied by reference TRBV2 and TRBJ1-3, is EPEVTQTPSHQVTQMGQEVILRCVPISNHLYFYWYRQILGQKVEFLVSFYNNEISEKSEIFDDQFSVERPDGSNFTLKIRSTKLEDSAMYFCASRYIAGNTIYFGEGSWLTVV.

The chain joins TRBV15 to TRBJ2-3; D may be TRBD1 (6 bases). Per germline, CDR1 LNHNV and CDR2 YYDKDF (reference sequence). The CDR3 spans 17 residues. The germline V and J ends were trimmed by 0 bases and 0 bases, with 13 bases remaining between them. The CDR3 loop is CATSRDGWTESTDTQYF. CDR3 nucleotides: TGTGCCACCAGCAGAGATGGGTGGACAGAAAGCACAGATACGCAGTATTTT. The full variable domain, in which reference TRBV15 and TRBJ2-3 provide the parts outside the CDR3, is DAMVIQNPRYQVTQFGKPVTLSCSQTLNHNVMYWYQQKSSQAPKLLFHYYDKDFNNEADTPDNFQSRRPNTSFCFLDIRSPGLGDTAMYLCATSRDGWTESTDTQYFGPGTRLTVL.

This rearrangement joins TRBV29-1 to TRBJ2-1; D possibly corresponds to TRBD2 (5 bases). Trimming removed 2 bases at V and 5 bases at J, with 13 bases between. CDR1 and CDR2 from the germline V gene are SQVTM and ANQGSEA. The CDR3 covers 14 residues. CDR3 protein: CSVEQRRSDNEQFF. The CDR3 DNA follows: TGCAGCGTTGAACAGCGGCGATCCGACAATGAGCAGTTCTTC.

The chain couples TRBV6-1 to TRBJ1-6; tentatively, D is TRBD1 (5 bases). Per the germline V gene, CDR1 is MNHNS and CDR2 is SASEGT. Deletions cut 1 base from V and 4 bases from J, with 11 bases between. The CDR3 consists of 16 residues. Here the CDR3 DNA reads TGTGCCAGCAGTGAAGGTTCGACAGTTTATAATTCACCCCTCCACTTT. The encoded protein is CASSEGSTVYNSPLHF.

The V call is TRBV30, the J call TRBJ1-4; the D gene is possibly TRBD1 (5 bases). Germline V gene sequence: CDR1 GTSNPN, CDR2 SVGIG (reference sequence). Trimming cost V 3 bases and J 8 bases, with 16 bases left between them. This CDR3 is built from 14 residues. CDR3 sequence (DNA): TGTGCCTGGAGGGGTTCGGGGGGGGTCGAAAAACTGTTTTTT. Residues: CAWRGSGGVEKLFF.

This chain uses TRBV15 with TRBJ2-3, with D possibly being TRBD2 (5 bases). CDR1 and CDR2 (germline): LNHNV, YYDKDF (reference sequence). V was cut by 1 base and J by 1 base, with 12 bases left in between. The CDR3 has 16 amino acids. The CDR3 spells CATSRGSGAGTDTQYF. In DNA form, the CDR3 reads TGTGCCACCAGCAGAGGGAGCGGAGCAGGCACAGATACGCAGTATTTT. The variable domain in full, completed from reference TRBV15 and TRBJ2-3, reads DAMVIQNPRYQVTQFGKPVTLSCSQTLNHNVMYWYQQKSSQAPKLLFHYYDKDFNNEADTPDNFQSRRPNTSFCFLDIRSPGLGDTAMYLCATSRGSGAGTDTQYFGPGTRLTVL.

The chain has TRBV27 and TRBJ2-3; possible D gene TRBD2, 5 bases. Germline V lookup: CDR1 MNHEY, CDR2 SMNVEV (reference sequence). Between the trimmed V and J ends, which lost 2 bases and 6 bases, there was a span of 12 bases. The CDR3 is made up of 14 amino acids. CDR3 protein: CASSLPEVLDTQYF. The CDR3 region has the DNA TGTGCCAGCAGTTTACCGGAGGTCTTGGATACGCAGTATTTT.

This rearrangement joins TRBV30 to TRBJ2-7; D not resolved. V shed 4 bases and J shed 5 bases, with 9 bases lying between them. Per the germline V gene, CDR1 is GTSNPN and CDR2 is SVGIG (reference sequence). This CDR3 has 11 residues. CDR3 in DNA: TGTGCCTGGACGTCTTCCCACGAGCAGTACTTC. Amino acid sequence: CAWTSSHEQYF.

The chain uses TRBV7-9 and TRBJ1-2, with a tentative D call TRBD1 (5 bases). Trimming left V 2 bases short and J 6 bases short, with 13 bases between. CDR1 is SEHNR and CDR2 is FQNEAQ in the germline V gene (reference sequence). The CDR3 has 14 amino acids. The CDR3, as DNA: TGTGCCAGCAGCTTAACCGGTGGGGGGGATGGCTACACCTTC. Its translation: CASSLTGGGDGYTF. The full variable domain, completed using reference TRBV7-9 and TRBJ1-2, is DTGVSQNPRHKITKRGQNVTFRCDPISEHNRLYWYRQTLGQGPEFLTYFQNEAQLEKSRLLSDRFSAERPKGSFSTLEIQRTEQGDSAMYLCASSLTGGGDGYTFGSGTRLTVV.